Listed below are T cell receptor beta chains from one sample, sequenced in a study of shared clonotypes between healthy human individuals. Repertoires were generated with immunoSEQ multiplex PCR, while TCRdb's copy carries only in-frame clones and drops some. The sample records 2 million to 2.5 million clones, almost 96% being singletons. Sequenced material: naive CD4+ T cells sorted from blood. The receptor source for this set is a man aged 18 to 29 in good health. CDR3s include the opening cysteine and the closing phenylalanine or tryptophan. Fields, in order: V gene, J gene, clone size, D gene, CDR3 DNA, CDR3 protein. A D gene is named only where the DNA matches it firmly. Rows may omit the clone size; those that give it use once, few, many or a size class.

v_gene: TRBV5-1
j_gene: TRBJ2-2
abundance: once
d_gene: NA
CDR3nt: TGCGCCAGCAGCGCCCAGGGGTTGGACACCGGGGAGCTGTTTTTT
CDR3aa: CASSAQGLDTGELFF

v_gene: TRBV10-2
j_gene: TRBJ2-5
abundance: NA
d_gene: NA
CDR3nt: TGCGCCAGCAGTGAGGCGGAGACCCAGTACTTC
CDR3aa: CASSEAETQYF

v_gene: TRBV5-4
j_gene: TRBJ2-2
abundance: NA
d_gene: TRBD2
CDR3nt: TGTGCCAGCAGCAGCCTTGGTCTAGCGGAGAACACCGGGGAGCTGTTTTTT
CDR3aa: CASSSLGLAENTGELFF

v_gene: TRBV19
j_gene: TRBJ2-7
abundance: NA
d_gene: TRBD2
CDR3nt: TGTGCCAGTAGCTCAATGGGACTAGCGGGAGGGCGCTACGAGCAGTACTTC
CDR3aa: CASSSMGLAGGRYEQYF

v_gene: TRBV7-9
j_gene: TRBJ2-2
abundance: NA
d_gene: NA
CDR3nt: TGTGCCAGCAGTCTAGAAGGCGGGGAGCTGTTTTTT
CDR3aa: CASSLEGGELFF

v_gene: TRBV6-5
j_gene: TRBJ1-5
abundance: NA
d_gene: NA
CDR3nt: TGTGCCAGCAGCCGGGACAGCAATCAGCCCCAGCATTTT
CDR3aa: CASSRDSNQPQHF

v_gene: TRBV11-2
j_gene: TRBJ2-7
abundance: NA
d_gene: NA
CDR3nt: TGTGCCAGCAGCTTGGGGACCTCCTACGAGCAGTACTTC
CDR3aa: CASSLGTSYEQYF

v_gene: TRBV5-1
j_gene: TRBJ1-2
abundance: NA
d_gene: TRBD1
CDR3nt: TGCGCCAGTGCGGACAGGTCTTACTATGGCTACACCTTC
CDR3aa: CASADRSYYGYTF

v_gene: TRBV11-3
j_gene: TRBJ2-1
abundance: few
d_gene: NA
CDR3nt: TGTGCCAGCAGCTTAGTGTCGTCAGCTAATGAGCAGTTCTTC
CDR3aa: CASSLVSSANEQFF

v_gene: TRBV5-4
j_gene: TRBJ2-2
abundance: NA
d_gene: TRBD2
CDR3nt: TGTGCCAGCAGCTCCGGCGGACTAGCGGGAAACACCGGGGAGCTGTTTTTT
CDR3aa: CASSSGGLAGNTGELFF

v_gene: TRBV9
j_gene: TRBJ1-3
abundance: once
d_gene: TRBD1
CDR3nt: TGTGCCAGCAGCGCCCGACAGGGCTCTGGAAACACCATATATTTT
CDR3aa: CASSARQGSGNTIYF

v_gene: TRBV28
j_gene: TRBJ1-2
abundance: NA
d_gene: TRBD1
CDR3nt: TGTGCCAGCAGTTTTCGGGACAGGTGGTCTGGCTACACCTTC
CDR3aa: CASSFRDRWSGYTF

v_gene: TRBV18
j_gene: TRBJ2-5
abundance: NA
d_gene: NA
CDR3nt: TGTGCCAGCTCATCAGACCCTCAAGAGACCCAGTACTTC
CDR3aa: CASSSDPQETQYF

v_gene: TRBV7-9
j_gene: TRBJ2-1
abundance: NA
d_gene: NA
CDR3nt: TGTGCCAGCAGCCTCCTTACGGTTAACAATGAGCAGTTCTTC
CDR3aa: CASSLLTVNNEQFF

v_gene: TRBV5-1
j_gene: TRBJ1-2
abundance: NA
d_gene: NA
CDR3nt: TGCGCCAGCAGCCTGGGGGGAATGGGTAACTATGGCTACACCTTC
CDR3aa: CASSLGGMGNYGYTF

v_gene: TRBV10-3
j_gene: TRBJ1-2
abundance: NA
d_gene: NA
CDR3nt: TGTGCCATCAGTGTGGCGAAGTACGATGGCTACACCTTC
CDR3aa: CAISVAKYDGYTF

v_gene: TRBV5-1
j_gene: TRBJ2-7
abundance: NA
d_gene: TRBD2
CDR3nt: TGCGCCAGCACCAATAGCGGGGAACACTACGAGCAGTACTTC
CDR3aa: CASTNSGEHYEQYF

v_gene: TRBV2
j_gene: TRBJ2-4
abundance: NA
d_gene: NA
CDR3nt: TGTGCCAGCACAGTAGCCAAAAACATTCAGTACTTC
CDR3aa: CASTVAKNIQYF

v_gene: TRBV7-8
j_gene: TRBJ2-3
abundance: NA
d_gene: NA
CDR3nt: TGTGCCAGCAGTCCCAGGGGGGTTGCAGATACGCAGTATTTT
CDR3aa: CASSPRGVADTQYF

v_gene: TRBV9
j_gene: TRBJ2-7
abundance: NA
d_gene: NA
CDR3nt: TGTGCCAGCAACAACAGGGTGGATGACGAGCAGTACTTC
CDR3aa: CASNNRVDDEQYF

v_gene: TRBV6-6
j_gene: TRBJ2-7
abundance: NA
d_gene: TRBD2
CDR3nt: TGTGCCAGCAGCCCGGGCGGGAGCTACGAGCAGTACTTC
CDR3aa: CASSPGGSYEQYF

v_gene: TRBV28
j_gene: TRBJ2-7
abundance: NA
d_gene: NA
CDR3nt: TGTGCCAGCAGTTTATCGGGGGGCGAGGACTACGAGCAGTACTTC
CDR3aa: CASSLSGGEDYEQYF

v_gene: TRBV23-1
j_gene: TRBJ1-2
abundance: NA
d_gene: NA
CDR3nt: TGCGCCAGCAGTCAAGCGTCAGACTATGGCTACACCTTC
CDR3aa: CASSQASDYGYTF

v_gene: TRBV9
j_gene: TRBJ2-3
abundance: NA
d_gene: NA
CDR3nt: TGTGCCAGCAGCGTCGCGGGACTTATCACAGATACGCAGTATTTT
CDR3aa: CASSVAGLITDTQYF

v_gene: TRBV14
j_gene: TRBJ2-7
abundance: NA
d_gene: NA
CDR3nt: TGTGCCAGCAGCCAGGGGGACCGGCAGTACTTC
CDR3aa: CASSQGDRQYF

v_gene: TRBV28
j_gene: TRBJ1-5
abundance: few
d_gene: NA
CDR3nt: TGTGCCAGCAGTTTACTAGGGCAGCCCCAGCATTTT
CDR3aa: CASSLLGQPQHF

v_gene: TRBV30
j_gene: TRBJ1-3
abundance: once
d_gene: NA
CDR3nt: TGTGCCTGGAGTTTCTCGAGGGGAAACACCATATATTTT
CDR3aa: CAWSFSRGNTIYF

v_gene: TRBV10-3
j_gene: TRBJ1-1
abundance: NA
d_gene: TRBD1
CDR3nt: TGTGCCGCAACGACAGGGGGAGGGACTGAAGCTTTCTTT
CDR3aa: CAATTGGGTEAFF

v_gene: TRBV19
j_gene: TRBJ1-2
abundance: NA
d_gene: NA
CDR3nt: TGTGCCAGTAGTGATTCCGGGGCGAACTATGGCTACACCTTC
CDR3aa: CASSDSGANYGYTF

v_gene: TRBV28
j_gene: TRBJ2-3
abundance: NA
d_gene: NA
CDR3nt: TGTGCCAGCAGTTACCGGCCCACAGATACGCAGTATTTT
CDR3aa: CASSYRPTDTQYF

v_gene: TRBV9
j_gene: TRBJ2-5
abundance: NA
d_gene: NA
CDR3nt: TGTGCCAGCAGCTCTAGGGAGACGGAGACCCAGTACTTC
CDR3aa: CASSSRETETQYF

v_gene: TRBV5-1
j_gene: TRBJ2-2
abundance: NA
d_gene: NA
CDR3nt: TGCGCCAGCAGCTTGGCAGGCCCCGGGGAGCTGTTTTTT
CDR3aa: CASSLAGPGELFF

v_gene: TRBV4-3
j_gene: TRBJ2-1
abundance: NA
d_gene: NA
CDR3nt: TGCGCCAGCAGCCCCCGAGCTGCCCCCAATGAGCAGTTCTTC
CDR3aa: CASSPRAAPNEQFF